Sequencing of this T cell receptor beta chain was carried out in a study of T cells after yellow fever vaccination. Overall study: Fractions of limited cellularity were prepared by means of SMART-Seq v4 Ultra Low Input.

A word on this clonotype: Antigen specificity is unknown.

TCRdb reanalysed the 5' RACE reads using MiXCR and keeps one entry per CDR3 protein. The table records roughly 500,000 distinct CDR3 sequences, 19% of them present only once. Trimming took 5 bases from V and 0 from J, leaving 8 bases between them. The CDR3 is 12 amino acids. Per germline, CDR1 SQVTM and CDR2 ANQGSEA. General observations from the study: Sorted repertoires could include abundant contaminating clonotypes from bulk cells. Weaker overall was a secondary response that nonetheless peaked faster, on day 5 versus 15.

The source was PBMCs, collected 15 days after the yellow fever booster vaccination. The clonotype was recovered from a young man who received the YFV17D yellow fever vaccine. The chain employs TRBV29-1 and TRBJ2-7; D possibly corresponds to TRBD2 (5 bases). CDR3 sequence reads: CSVTGDSYEQYF. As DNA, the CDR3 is TGCAGCGTTACCGGGGACTCCTACGAGCAGTACTTC.